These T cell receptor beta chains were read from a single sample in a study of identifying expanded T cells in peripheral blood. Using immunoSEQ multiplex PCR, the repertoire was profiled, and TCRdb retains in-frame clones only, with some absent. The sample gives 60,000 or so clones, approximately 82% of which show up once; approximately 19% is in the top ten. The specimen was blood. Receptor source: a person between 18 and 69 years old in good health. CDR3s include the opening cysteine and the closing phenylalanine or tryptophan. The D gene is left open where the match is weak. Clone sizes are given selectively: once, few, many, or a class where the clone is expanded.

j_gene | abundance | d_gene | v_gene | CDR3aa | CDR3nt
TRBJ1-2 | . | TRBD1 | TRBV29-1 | CSVDRDRGQGSYGYTF | TGCAGCGTTGATAGGGACAGGGGGCAGGGGTCCTATGGCTACACCTTC
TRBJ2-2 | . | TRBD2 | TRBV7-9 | CASSGAGGANTGELFF | TGTGCCAGCAGCGGCGCGGGAGGAGCGAACACCGGGGAGCTGTTTTTT
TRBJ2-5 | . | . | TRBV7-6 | CASSFQGRAETQYF | TGTGCCAGCAGCTTTCAGGGGCGGGCAGAGACCCAGTACTTC
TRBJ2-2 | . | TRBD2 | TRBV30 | CAWSGGGGRAYTGELFF | TGTGCCTGGAGCGGGGGTGGCGGGAGGGCCTACACCGGGGAGCTGTTTTTT
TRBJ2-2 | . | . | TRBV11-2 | CASSLDRRLGTGELFF | TGTGCCAGCAGCTTAGATCGACGGTTGGGGACCGGGGAGCTGTTTTTT
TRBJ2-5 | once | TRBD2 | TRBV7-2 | CASSLAIGAGGTAQYF | TGTGCCAGCAGCTTAGCAATAGGGGCGGGAGGGACGGCCCAGTACTTC
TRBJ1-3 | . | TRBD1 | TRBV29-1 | CSVSGTGGNTIYF | TGCAGCGTTTCCGGGACAGGGGGAAACACCATATATTTT
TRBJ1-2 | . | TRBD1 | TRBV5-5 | CASSLALGQGNYGYTF | TGTGCCAGCAGCTTGGCCTTAGGACAGGGTAACTATGGCTACACCTTC
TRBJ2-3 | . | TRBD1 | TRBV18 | CASSPIIGTGPDTQYF | TGTGCCAGCTCACCAATAATAGGGACAGGACCAGATACGCAGTATTTT
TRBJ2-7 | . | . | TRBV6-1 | CASSQKVGEQYF | TGTGCCAGCAGCCAAAAAGTGGGGGAGCAGTACTTC
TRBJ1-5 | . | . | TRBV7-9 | CASSPSGGRGQPQHF | TGTGCCAGCAGCCCCTCTGGAGGGAGAGGTCAGCCCCAGCATTTT
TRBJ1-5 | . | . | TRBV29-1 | CSVVFEGGGNQPQHF | TGCAGCGTTGTATTCGAGGGGGGGGGTAATCAGCCCCAGCATTTT
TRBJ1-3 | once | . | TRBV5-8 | CASSLLGPGNTIYF | TGTGCCAGCAGCTTGTTAGGACCTGGAAACACCATATATTTT
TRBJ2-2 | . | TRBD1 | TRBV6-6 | CASSQGTGLWEELFF | TGTGCCAGCAGCCAAGGGACAGGGTTATGGGAGGAGCTGTTTTTT
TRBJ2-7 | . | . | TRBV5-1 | CASSPDPKYEQYF | TGCGCCAGCAGCCCCGATCCCAAGTACGAGCAGTACTTC
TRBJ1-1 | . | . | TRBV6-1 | CASRTGTVPEAFF | TGTGCCAGCAGAACCGGGACGGTTCCTGAAGCTTTCTTT
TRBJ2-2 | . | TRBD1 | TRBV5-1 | CASSSTTGPGELFF | TGCGCCAGCAGCTCGACGACAGGGCCCGGGGAGCTGTTTTTT
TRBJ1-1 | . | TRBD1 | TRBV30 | CAWSLDRRGTEAFF | TGTGCCTGGAGTTTGGACAGGAGAGGCACTGAAGCTTTCTTT
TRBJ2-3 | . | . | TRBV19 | CASRPRINTDTQYF | TGTGCCAGTAGACCGAGGATAAACACAGATACGCAGTATTTT
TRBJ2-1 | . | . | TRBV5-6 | CASSSTLGVYEQFF | TGTGCCAGCAGCTCCACCTTAGGGGTTTATGAGCAGTTCTTC
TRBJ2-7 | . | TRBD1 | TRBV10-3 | CAIAGTGAGEQYF | TGTGCCATCGCCGGGACAGGGGCGGGCGAGCAGTACTTC
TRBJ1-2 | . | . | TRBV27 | CASSSRQLSYGYTF | TGTGCCAGCAGTTCTCGACAGCTAAGCTATGGCTACACCTTC
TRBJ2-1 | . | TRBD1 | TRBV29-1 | CSTTGGIRGNEQFF | TGCAGCACTACAGGGGGCATTCGGGGGAATGAGCAGTTCTTC
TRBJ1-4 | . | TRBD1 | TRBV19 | CASSITGTGHEKLFF | TGTGCCAGTAGTATAACCGGGACAGGGCATGAAAAACTGTTTTTT
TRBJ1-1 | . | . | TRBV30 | CAWSVSENTEAFF | TGTGCCTGGAGTGTCTCAGAGAACACTGAAGCTTTCTTT
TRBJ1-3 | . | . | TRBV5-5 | CASSRQGSGNTIYF | TGTGCCAGCAGCCGCCAGGGCAGTGGAAACACCATATATTTT
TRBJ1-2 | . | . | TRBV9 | CASSAGNYGYTF | TGTGCCAGCAGCGCAGGGAACTATGGCTACACCTTC
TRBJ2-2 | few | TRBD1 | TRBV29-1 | CSVEGQGRTGELFF | TGCAGCGTTGAGGGACAGGGGAGAACCGGGGAGCTGTTTTTT
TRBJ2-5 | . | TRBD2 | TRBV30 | CAWTFRGGGETQYF | TGTGCCTGGACATTTCGGGGGGGAGGCGAGACCCAGTACTTC
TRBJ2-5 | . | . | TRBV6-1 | CASSESSWGRGETQYF | TGTGCCAGCAGTGAAAGTTCTTGGGGGCGCGGGGAGACCCAGTACTTC
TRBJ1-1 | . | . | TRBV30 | CAWSEAGSTMNTEAFF | TGTGCCTGGAGTGAGGCAGGGAGCACCATGAACACTGAAGCTTTCTTT
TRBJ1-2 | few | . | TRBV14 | CASSQYPGQLYGYTF | TGTGCCAGCAGCCAGTACCCTGGGCAGTTATATGGCTACACCTTC
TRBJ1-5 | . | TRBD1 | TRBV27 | CASSARGRYSNQPQHF | TGTGCCAGCAGTGCCAGGGGGAGATATAGCAATCAGCCCCAGCATTTT
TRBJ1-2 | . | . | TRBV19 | CASSTLQGGYGYTF | TGTGCCAGTAGTACCCTACAGGGAGGATATGGCTACACCTTC
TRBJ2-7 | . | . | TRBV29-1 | CSGGDSYEQYF | TGCAGCGGAGGGGACTCCTACGAGCAGTACTTC
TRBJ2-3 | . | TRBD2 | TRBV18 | CASSRGTSGISDTQYF | TGTGCCAGCTCACGCGGGACTAGCGGGATATCAGATACGCAGTATTTT
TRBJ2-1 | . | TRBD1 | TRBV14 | CASSPRDRGPNEQFF | TGTGCCAGCAGCCCCCGGGACAGGGGGCCCAATGAGCAGTTCTTC
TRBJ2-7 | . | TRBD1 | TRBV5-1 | CASSKGGAEDPEQYF | TGCGCCAGCAGCAAAGGGGGCGCCGAGGATCCCGAGCAGTACTTC
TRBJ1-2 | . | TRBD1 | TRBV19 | CASSTSTGVSGGYTF | TGTGCCAGTAGTACGTCGACAGGGGTTAGTGGTGGCTACACCTTC
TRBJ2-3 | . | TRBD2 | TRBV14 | CASSPGLAGADTQYF | TGTGCCAGCAGCCCAGGACTAGCGGGGGCCGATACGCAGTATTTT
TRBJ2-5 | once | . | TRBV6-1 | CASSTIGGQTQYF | TGTGCCAGCAGTACCATCGGGGGACAGACCCAGTACTTC
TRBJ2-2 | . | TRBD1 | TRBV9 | CASSAHRGTGELFF | TGTGCCAGCAGCGCTCACAGGGGTACCGGGGAGCTGTTTTTT
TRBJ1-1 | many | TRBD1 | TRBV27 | CASNTLGQGGFTEAFF | TGTGCCAGCAACACCCTGGGACAGGGAGGGTTCACTGAAGCTTTCTTT
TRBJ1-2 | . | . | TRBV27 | CASRPAGSPGYGYTF | TGTGCCAGCAGGCCAGCCGGTAGTCCGGGGTATGGCTACACCTTC
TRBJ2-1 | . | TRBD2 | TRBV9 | CASSPPPGGSGRAVRYEQFF | TGTGCCAGCAGCCCCCCACCGGGAGGTAGCGGGAGGGCCGTTAGATATGAGCAGTTCTTC
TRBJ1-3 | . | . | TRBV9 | CASSGGRAGNTIYF | TGTGCCAGCAGCGGCGGACGGGCTGGAAACACCATATATTTT
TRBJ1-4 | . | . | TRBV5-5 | CASSSGATNEKLFF | TGTGCCAGCAGCTCCGGTGCAACTAATGAAAAACTGTTTTTT
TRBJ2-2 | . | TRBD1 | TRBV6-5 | CASSYLGQAGELFF | TGTGCCAGCAGTTATCTTGGACAGGCCGGGGAGCTGTTTTTT
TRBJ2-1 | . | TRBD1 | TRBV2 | CASRPSRDRVNEQFF | TGTGCCAGCAGACCGTCCCGGGACAGGGTTAATGAGCAGTTCTTC
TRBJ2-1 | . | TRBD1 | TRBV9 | CASGPTGGINEQFF | TGTGCCAGCGGCCCGACAGGGGGCATCAATGAGCAGTTCTTC